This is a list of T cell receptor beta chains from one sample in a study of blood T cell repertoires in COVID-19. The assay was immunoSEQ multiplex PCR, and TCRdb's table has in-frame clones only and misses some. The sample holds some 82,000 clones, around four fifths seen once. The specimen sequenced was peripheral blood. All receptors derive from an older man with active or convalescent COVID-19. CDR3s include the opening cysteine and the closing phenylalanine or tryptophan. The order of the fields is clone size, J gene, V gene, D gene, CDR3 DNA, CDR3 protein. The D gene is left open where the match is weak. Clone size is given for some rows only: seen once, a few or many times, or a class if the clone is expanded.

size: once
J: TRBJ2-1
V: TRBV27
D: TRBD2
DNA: TGTGCCAGCAGTTTATATGGGACTAGCGGCTACAATGAGCAGTTCTTC
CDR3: CASSLYGTSGYNEQFF

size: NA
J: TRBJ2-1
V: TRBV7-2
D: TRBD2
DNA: TGTGCCAGCAGCTCGACCTTTCGGACTAGCGCTTACAATGAGCAGTTCTTC
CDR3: CASSSTFRTSAYNEQFF

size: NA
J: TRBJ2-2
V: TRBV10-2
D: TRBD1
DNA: TGCCCCAGCCCTCGACAGGGGGCGAACACCGGGGAGCTGTTTTTT
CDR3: CPSPRQGANTGELFF

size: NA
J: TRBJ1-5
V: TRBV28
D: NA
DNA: TGTGCCAGCAGTCCCCCGCGGGGCCAGGGACAGCCCCAGCATTTT
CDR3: CASSPPRGQGQPQHF

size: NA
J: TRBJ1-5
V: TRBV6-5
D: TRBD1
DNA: TGTGCCAGCAGTTACAGGGGACAGGGAAGCTATCAGCCCCAGCATTTT
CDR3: CASSYRGQGSYQPQHF

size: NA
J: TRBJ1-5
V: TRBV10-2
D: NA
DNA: TGCGCCAGCAGTGAGTCGACTCAGCAAAATCAGCCCCAGCATTTT
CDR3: CASSESTQQNQPQHF

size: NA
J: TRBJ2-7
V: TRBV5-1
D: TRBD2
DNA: TGCGCCAGCAGCTTGGGGACGGGAGGGTCGCGCGAGCAGTACTTC
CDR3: CASSLGTGGSREQYF

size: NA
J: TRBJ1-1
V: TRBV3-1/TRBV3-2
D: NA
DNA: TGTGCCAGCAGCTCCCGAGGGGGTAAAACTGAAGCTTTCTTT
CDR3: CASSSRGGKTEAFF

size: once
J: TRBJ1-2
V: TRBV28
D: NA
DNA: TGTGCCAGCAGTGCCTCCCGGTCCGCTCCCTATGGCTACACCTTC
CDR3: CASSASRSAPYGYTF

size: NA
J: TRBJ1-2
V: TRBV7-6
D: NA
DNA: TGTGCCAGCAGCCCCATATCCCCCCCCTATGAAAGCTACACCTTC
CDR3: CASSPISPPYESYTF

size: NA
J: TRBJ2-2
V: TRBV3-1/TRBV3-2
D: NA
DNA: TGTGCCAGCAGCCAAAGGGGGTCTTGGCGGCTGTTTTTT
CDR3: CASSQRGSWRLFF

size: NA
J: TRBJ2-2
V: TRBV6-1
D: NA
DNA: TGTGCCAGCAGTGACAACAGGGTCCCCACCGGGGAGCTGTTTTTT
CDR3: CASSDNRVPTGELFF

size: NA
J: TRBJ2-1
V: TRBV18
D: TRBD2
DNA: TGTGCCAGCTCACCGGTTGGCGGGAGGTCCTCCTACAATGAGCAGTTCTTC
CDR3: CASSPVGGRSSYNEQFF

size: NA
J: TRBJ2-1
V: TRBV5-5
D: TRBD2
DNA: TGTGCCAGCAGCTCTAGCGGGGGGGCCCAATATGAGCAGTTCTTC
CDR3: CASSSSGGAQYEQFF

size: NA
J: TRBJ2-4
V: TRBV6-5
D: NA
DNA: TGTGCCAGCAGTTACTCGGGGGGAAACATTCAGTACTTC
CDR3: CASSYSGGNIQYF

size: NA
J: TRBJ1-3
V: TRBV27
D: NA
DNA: TGTGCCAGCAGTTCCTCAGGGAGGGAAACGGGAAACACCATATATTTT
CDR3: CASSSSGRETGNTIYF

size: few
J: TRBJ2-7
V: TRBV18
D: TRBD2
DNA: TGTGCCAGCTCACCACCGGGCGGGAGGGGAAACGAGCAGTACTTC
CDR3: CASSPPGGRGNEQYF

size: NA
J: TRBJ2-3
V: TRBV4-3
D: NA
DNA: TGCGCCAGCAGCCTAAATAAGGGGACAGATACGCAGTATTTT
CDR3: CASSLNKGTDTQYF

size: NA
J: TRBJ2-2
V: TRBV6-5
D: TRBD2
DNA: TGTGCCAGCAGCGGGACTAGCGGGAGGTTAAGGGAGCTGTTTTTT
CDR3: CASSGTSGRLRELFF

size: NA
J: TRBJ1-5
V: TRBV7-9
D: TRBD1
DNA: TGTGCCAGCAGCATAACAGGGGGTCAGCCCCAGCATTTT
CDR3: CASSITGGQPQHF

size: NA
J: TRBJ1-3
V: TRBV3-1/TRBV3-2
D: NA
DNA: TGTGCCAGCAGCCAATCAGGAAACACCATATATTTT
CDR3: CASSQSGNTIYF

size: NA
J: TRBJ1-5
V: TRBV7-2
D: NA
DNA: TGTGCCAGCAGTTCGGGGCTGGGGGCGGGTCAGCCCCAGCATTTT
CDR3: CASSSGLGAGQPQHF

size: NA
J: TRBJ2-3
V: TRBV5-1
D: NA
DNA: TGCGCCAGCTCCTATGGAGTGCCCGGGGCAGATACGCAGTATTTT
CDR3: CASSYGVPGADTQYF

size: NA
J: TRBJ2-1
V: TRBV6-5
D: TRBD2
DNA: TGTGCCAGCAGTTTACTAGCGGGGGGGTCCTACAATGAGCAGTTCTTC
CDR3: CASSLLAGGSYNEQFF

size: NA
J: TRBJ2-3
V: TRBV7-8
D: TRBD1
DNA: TGTGCCAGCGGTCGCCGGTGGGGGACAGACACAGATACGCAGTATTTT
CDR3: CASGRRWGTDTDTQYF

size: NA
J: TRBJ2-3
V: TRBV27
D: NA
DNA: TGTGCCAGCAGTGGACACTTGAGCACAGATACGCAGTATTTT
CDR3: CASSGHLSTDTQYF

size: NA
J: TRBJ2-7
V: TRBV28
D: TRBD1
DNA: TGTGCCAGTATACCCGCCGGGACAGGGGGCGACGAGCAGTACTTC
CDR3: CASIPAGTGGDEQYF

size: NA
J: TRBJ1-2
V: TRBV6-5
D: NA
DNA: TGTGCCAGCAGGCGGACAGACGATAAGAACTATGGCTACACCTTC
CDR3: CASRRTDDKNYGYTF

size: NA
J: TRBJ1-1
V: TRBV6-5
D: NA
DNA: TGTGCCAGCAGTTCCGGGGAGGGCACTGAAGCTTTCTTT
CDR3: CASSSGEGTEAFF